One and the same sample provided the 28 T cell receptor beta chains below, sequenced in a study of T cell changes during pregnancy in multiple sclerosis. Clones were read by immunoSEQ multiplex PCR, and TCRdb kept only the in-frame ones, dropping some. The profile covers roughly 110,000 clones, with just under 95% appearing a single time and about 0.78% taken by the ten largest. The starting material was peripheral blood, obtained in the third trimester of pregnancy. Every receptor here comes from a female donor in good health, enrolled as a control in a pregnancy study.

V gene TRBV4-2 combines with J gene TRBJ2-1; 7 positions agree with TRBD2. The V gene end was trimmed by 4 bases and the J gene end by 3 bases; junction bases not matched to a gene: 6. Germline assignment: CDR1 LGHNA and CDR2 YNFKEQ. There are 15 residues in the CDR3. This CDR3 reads CASSPRLAFYNEQFF. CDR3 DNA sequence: TGTGCCAGCAGCCCCCGACTAGCCTTCTACAATGAGCAGTTCTTC.

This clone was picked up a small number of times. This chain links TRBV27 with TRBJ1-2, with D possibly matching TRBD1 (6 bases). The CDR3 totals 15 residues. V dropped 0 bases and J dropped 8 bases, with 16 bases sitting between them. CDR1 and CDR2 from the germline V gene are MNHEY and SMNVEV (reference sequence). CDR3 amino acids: CASSLSSQGMGGYTF. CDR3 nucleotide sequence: TGTGCCAGCAGTTTATCGAGCCAGGGGATGGGGGGCTACACCTTC.

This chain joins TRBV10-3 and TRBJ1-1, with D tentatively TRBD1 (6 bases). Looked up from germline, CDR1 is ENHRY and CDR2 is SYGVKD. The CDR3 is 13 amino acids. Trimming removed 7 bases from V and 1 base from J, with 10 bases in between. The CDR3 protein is CAITGQTNTEAFF. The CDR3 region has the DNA TGTGCCATCACCGGACAGACGAACACTGAAGCTTTCTTT.

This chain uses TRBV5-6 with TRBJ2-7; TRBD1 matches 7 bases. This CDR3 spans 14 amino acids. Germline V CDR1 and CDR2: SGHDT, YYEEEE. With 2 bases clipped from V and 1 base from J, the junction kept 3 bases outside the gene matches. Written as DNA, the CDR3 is TGTGCCAGCAGCTTTCGGACAGGTTCCTACGAGCAGTACTTC. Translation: CASSFRTGSYEQYF.

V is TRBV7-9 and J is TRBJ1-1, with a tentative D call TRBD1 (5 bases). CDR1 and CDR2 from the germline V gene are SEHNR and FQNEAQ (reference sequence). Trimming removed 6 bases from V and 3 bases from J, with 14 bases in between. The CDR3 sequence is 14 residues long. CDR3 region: CASRPRQGDTEAFF. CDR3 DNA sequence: TGTGCCAGCAGACCTCGTCAAGGGGACACTGAAGCTTTCTTT.

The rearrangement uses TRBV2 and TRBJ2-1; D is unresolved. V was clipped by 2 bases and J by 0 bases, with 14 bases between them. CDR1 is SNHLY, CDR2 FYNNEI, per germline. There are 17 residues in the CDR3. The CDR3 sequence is CASSETRAYSSYNEQFF. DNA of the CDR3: TGTGCCAGCAGTGAAACGCGCGCCTACAGCTCCTACAATGAGCAGTTCTTC.

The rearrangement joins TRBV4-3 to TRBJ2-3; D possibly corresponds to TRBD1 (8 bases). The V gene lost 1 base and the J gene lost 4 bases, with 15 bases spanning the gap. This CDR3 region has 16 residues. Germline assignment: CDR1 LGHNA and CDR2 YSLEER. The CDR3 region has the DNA TGCGCCAGCAGCCAAGGGACAGGGAGGGACGCAGATACGCAGTATTTT. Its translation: CASSQGTGRDADTQYF.

CDR3 coding DNA: TGTGCCAGCAGCTCAACAGGGACTAGCGGGGGGGCCTCCTACAATGAGCAGTTCTTC. Its protein product is CASSSTGTSGGASYNEQFF. This rearrangement joins TRBV7-8 to TRBJ2-1; TRBD2 aligns across 16 bases. Germline V gene data show CDR1 as SGHVS and CDR2 as FQNEAQ. The V segment lost 4 bases and the J segment 0 bases; nucleotides outside the gene matches: 6. The CDR3 has 19 residues.

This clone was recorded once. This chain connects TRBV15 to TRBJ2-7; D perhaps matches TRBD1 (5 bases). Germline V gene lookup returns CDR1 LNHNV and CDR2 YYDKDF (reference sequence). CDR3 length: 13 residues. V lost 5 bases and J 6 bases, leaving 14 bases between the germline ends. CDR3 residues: CATSYERGSEQYF. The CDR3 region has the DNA TGTGCCACCAGCTACGAAAGGGGCAGCGAGCAGTACTTC.

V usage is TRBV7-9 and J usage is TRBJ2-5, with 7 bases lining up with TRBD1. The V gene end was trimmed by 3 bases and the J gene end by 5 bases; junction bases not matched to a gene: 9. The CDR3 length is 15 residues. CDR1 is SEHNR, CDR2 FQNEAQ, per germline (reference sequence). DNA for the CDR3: TGTGCCAGCAGCTTCCAAGGGGGCGTAGGGGAGACCCAGTACTTC. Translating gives CASSFQGGVGETQYF.

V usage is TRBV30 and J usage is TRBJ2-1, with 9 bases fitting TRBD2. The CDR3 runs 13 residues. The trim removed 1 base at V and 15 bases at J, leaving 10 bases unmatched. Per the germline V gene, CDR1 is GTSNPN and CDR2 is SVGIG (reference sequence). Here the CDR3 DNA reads TGTGCCTGGAGTGGGGAGATGGCGGGGGGGCCGTTCTTC. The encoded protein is CAWSGEMAGGPFF.

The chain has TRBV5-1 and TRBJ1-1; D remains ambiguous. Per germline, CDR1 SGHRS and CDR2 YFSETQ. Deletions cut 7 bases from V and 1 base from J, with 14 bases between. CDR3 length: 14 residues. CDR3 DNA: TGCGCCAGCCGCCGGGTCGAGGAGAACACTGAAGCTTTCTTT. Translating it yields CASRRVEENTEAFF.

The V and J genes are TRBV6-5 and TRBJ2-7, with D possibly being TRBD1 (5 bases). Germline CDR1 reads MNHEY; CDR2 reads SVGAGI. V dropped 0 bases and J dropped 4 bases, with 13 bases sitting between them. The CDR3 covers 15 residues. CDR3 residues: CASSYSPAQGYEQYF. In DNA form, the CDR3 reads TGTGCCAGCAGTTACTCCCCGGCGCAGGGATACGAGCAGTACTTC.

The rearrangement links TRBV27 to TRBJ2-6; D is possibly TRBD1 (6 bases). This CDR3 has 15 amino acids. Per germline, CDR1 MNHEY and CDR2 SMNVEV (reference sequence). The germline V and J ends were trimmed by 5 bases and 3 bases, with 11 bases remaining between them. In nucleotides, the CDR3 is TGTGCCAGCAGTCCCGGGACACATGGGGCCAACGTCCTGACTTTC. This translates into CASSPGTHGANVLTF.

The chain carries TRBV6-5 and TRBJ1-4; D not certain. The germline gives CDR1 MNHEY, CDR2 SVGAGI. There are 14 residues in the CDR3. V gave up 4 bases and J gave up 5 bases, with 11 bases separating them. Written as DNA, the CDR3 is TGTGCCAGCAGTTCGGACGGGAGGAATGAAAAACTGTTTTTT. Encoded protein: CASSSDGRNEKLFF.

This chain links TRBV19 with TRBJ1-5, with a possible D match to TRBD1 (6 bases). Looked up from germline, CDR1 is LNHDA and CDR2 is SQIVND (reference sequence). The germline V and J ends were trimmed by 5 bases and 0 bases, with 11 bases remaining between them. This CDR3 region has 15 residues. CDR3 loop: CASSQRQDSNQPQHF. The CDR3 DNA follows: TGTGCCAGTAGTCAACGACAGGATAGCAATCAGCCCCAGCATTTT.

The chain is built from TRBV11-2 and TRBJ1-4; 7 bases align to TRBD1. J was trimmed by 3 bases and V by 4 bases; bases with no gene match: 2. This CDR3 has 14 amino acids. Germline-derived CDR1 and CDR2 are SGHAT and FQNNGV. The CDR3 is CASSSQGSNEKLFF. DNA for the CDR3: TGTGCCAGCAGCTCACAGGGGTCTAATGAAAAACTGTTTTTT.

The chain's CDR3 is CASSQSMPGQTNTEAFF. CDR3 coding DNA: TGCGCCAGCAGTCAATCAATGCCGGGACAGACGAACACTGAAGCTTTCTTT. The rearrangement joins TRBV23-1 to TRBJ1-1, with 7 bases matching TRBD1. TRBV23-1 counts as an open reading frame of uncertain function. Germline trimming cut 0 bases from V and 1 base from J; bases unmatched to any gene: 8. This CDR3 has 17 amino acids.

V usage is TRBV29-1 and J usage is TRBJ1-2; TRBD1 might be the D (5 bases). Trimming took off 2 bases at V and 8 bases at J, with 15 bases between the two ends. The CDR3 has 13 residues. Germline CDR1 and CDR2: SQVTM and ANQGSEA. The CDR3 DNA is TGCAGCGTTGAAAGGGGAAGGCGTGCGGGCTACACCTTC. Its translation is CSVERGRRAGYTF.

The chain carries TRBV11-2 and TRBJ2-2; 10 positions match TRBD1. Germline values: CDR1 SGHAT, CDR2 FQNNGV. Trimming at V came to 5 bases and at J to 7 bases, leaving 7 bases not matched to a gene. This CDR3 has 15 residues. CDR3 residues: CASSITTGGSGELFF. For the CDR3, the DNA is TGTGCCAGCAGCATAACGACAGGGGGCAGCGGGGAGCTGTTTTTT.

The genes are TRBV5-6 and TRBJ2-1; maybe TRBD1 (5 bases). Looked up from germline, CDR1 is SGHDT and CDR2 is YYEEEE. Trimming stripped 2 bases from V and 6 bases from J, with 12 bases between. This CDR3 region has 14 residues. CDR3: CASSLSQEFNEQFF. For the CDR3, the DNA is TGTGCCAGCAGCTTATCACAGGAGTTCAATGAGCAGTTCTTC.

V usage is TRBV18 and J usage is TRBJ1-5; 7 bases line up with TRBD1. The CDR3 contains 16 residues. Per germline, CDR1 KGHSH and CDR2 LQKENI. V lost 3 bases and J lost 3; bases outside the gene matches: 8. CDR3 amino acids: CASSPAVTGINQPQHF. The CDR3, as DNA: TGTGCCAGCTCACCCGCCGTGACAGGGATCAATCAGCCCCAGCATTTT.

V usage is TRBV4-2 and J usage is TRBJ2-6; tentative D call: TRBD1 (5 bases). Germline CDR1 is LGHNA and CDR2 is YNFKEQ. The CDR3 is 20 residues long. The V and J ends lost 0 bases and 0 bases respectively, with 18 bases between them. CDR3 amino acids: CASSQDWGHLTGSGANVLTF. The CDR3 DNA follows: TGTGCCAGCAGCCAAGATTGGGGCCATTTAACTGGCTCTGGGGCCAACGTCCTGACTTTC.

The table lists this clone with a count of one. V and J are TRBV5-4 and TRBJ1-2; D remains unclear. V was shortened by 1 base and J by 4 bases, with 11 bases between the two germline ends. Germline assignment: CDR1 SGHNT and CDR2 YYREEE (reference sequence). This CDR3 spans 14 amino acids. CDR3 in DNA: TGTGCCAGCAGCTTGAATTCAGGAAGCTATGGCTACACCTTC. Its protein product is CASSLNSGSYGYTF.

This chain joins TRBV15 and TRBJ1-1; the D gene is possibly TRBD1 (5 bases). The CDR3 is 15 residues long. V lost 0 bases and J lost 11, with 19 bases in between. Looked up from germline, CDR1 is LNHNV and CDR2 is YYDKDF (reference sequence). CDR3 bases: TGTGCCACCAGCAGAGATTTAACAGGCTCAATTATGGCTTTCTTT. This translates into CATSRDLTGSIMAFF.

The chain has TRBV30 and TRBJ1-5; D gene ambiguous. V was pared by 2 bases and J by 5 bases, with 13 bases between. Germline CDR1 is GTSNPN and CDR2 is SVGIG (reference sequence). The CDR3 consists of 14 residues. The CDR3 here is CAWSRLGVYQPQHF. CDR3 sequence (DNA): TGTGCCTGGAGTCGGCTCGGGGTCTATCAGCCCCAGCATTTT.

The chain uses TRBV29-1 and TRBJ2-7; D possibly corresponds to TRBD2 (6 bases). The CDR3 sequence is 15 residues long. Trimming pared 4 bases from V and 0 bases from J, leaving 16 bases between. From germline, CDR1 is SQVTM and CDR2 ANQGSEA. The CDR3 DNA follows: TGCAGCGTTGTAGGCGGGGAGAAGAGCTCCTACGAGCAGTACTTC. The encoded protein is CSVVGGEKSSYEQYF.

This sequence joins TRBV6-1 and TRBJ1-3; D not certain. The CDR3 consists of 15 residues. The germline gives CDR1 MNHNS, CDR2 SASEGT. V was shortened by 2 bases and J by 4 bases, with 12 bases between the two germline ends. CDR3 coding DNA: TGTGCCAGCAGTGAAAAGGGCCGGGAGGGAAACACCATATATTTT. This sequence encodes CASSEKGREGNTIYF.